The entry that follows covers one T cell receptor (beta chain) sequence. These data originate in a study of blood T cell repertoires in COVID-19. In the study overall: The samples span acute and convalescent COVID-19 from the United States, Italy and Spain. The cDNA or gDNA used as material had been derived from T cells, B-cell-depleted T cells, or PBMCs.

This CDR3 is 15 amino acids long. The V gene lost 4 bases and the J gene lost 7 bases, with 18 bases spanning the gap. Germline-derived CDR1 and CDR2 are KGHDR and SFDVKD. TCRdb's copy holds only in-frame clones and misses some; the assay was immunoSEQ multiplex PCR. The repertoire holds roughly 240,000 clones, with approximately 88% as singletons. This chain uses TRBV24-1 with TRBJ1-2; D uncertain. The sequenced material came from PBMCs or T cells enriched from blood (not recorded which). This sequence was found in a woman aged 35 to 49 with acute COVID-19. The CDR3 DNA sequence: TGTGCCACCAGTGACCCCGGCAGGCCGAATGGTGGCTACACCTTC. Residues: CATSDPGRPNGGYTF.